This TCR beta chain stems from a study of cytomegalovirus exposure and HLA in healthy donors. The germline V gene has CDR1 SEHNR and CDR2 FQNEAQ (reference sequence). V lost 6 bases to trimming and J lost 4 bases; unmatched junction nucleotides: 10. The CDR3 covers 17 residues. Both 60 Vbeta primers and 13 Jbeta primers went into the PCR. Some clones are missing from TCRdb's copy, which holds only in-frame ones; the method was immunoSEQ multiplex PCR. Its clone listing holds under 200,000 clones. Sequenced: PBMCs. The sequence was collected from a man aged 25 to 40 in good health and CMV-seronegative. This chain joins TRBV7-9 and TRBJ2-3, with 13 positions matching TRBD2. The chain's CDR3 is CASSSYMTSGRPDTQYF. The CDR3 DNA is TGTGCCAGCAGTTCCTATATGACTAGCGGGAGGCCAGATACGCAGTATTTT. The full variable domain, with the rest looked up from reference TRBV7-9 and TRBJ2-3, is DTGVSQNPRHKITKRGQNVTFRCDPISEHNRLYWYRQTLGQGPEFLTYFQNEAQLEKSRLLSDRFSAERPKGSFSTLEIQRTEQGDSAMYLCASSSYMTSGRPDTQYFGPGTRLTVL.